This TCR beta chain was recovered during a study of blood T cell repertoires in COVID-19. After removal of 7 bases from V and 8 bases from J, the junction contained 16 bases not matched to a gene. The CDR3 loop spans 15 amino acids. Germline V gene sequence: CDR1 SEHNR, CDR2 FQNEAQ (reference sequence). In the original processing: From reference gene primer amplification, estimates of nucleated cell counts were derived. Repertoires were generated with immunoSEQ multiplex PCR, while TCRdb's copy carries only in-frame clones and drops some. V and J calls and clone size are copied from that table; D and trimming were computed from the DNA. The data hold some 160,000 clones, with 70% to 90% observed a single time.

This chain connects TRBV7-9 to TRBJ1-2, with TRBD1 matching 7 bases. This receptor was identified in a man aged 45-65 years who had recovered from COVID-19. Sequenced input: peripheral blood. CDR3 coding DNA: TGTGCCAGCACCGAAGCCTCAGACAGGGAAAGGGGCTACACCTTC. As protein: CASTEASDRERGYTF. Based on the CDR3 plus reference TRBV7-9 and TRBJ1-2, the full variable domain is DTGVSQNPRHKITKRGQNVTFRCDPISEHNRLYWYRQTLGQGPEFLTYFQNEAQLEKSRLLSDRFSAERPKGSFSTLEIQRTEQGDSAMYLCASTEASDRERGYTFGSGTRLTVV.